Only a few counts were recorded for the clone carrying this TCR beta chain. Its cognate antigen is unknown. This sample's treatment: roughly 10-day PBMC culture with coronavirus spike peptide pools or control peptides (ViraFEST assay). The sample comes from a study of vaccination and CD4 T cells after COVID-19. Study-level information: In the convalescent group, nasal swab PCR was SARS-CoV-2 positive; roughly nine cases were mild and one severe. Two-dose vaccination with either BNT162b2 or mRNA-1273 was given to participants. For post-vaccine samples, collection took place a median about 75 days after dose two, ranging from 14 to 241. Overlapping spike peptides of SARS-CoV-2, HCoV-NL63, HCoV-OC43 and HCoV-229E were used, and cells were stimulated with them.

With the Oncomine TCR Beta short-read assay, DNA from cultured CD4+ T cells was sequenced. TCRdb used MiXCR to reprocess the PCR reads, holding one entry per CDR3 protein. The profile covers 26,000 or so distinct CDR3 sequences, with under 55% appearing a single time and around 7.2% taken by the ten largest. V lost 6 bases to trimming and J lost 1 base, with 9 bases between them. Germline CDR1 MNHNS, CDR2 SASEGT. This CDR3 has 13 amino acids. This sequence originates from a human donor who had recovered from COVID-19. What was sequenced was CD4+ T cells from blood, cultured in vitro. The chain links TRBV6-1 to TRBJ1-1; D not resolved. This CDR3 reads CASRPGGNTEAFF. In DNA form, the CDR3 reads TGTGCCAGCAGGCCCGGTGGGAACACTGAAGCTTTCTTT.